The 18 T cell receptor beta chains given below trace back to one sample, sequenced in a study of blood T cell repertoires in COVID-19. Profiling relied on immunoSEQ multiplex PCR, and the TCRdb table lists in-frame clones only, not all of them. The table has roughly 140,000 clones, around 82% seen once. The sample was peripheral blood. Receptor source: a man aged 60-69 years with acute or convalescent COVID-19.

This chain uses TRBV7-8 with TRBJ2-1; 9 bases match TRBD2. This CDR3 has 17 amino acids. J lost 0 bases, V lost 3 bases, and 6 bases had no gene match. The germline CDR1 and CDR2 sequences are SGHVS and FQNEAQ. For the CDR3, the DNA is TGTGCCAGCAGCTTTCGACTAGCGGTGAGCTCCTACAATGAGCAGTTCTTC. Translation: CASSFRLAVSSYNEQFF.

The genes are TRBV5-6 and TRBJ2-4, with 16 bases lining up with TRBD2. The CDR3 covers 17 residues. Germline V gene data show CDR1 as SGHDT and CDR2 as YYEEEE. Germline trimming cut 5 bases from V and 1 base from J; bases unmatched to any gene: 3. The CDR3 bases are TGTGCCAGCAGTTCGGGACTAGCGGGAGGGGCCAAAAACATTCAGTACTTC. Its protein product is CASSSGLAGGAKNIQYF.

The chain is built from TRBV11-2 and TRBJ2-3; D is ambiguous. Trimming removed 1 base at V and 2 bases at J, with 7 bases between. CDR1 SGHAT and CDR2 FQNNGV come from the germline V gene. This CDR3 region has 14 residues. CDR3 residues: CASSLGSVTDTQYF. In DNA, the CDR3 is TGTGCCAGCAGCTTAGGAAGCGTCACAGATACGCAGTATTTT.

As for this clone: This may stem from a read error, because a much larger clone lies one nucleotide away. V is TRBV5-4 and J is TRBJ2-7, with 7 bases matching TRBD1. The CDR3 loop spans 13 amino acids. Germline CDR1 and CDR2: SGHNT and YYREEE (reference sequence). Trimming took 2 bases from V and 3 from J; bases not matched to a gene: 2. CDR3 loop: CASSFRDSYEQYF. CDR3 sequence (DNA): TGTGCCAGCAGCTTCCGGGACAGCTACGAGCAGTACTTC. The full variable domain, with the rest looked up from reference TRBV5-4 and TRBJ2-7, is ETGVTQSPTHLIKTRGQQVTLRCSSQSGHNTVSWYQQALGQGPQFIFQYYREEENGRGNFPPRFSGLQFPNYSSELNVNALELDDSALYLCASSFRDSYEQYFGPGTRLTVT.

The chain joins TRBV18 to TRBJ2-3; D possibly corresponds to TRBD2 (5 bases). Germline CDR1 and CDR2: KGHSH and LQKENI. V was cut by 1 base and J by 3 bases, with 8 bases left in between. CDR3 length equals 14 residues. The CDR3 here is CASSPLGETDTQYF. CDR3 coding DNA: TGTGCCAGCTCACCACTCGGGGAGACAGATACGCAGTATTTT.

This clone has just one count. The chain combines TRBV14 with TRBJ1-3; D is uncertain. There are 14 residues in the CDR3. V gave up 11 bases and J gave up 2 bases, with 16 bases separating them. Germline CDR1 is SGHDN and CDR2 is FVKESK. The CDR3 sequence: CALLIGRTGNTIYF. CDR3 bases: TGTGCCCTATTGATTGGGAGGACTGGAAACACCATATATTTT.

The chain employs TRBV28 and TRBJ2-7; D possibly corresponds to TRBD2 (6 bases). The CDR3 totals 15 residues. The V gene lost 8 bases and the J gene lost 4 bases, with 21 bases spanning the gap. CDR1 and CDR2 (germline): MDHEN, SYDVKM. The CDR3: CASLAPKGSGYEQYF. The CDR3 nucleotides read TGTGCCAGCCTCGCCCCGAAAGGTAGCGGATACGAGCAGTACTTC.

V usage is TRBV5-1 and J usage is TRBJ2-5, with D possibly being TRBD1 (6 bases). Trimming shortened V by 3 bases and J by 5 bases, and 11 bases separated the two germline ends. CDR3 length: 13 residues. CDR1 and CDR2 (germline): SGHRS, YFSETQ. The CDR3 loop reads CASSSQGRETQYF. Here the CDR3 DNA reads TGCGCCAGCAGCTCACAGGGAAGGGAGACCCAGTACTTC.

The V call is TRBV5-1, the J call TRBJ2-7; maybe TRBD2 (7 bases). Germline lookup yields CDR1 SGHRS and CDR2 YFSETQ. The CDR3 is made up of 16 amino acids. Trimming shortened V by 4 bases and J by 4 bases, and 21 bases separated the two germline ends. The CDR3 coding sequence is TGCGCCAGCAGCCCGGTGGCGGGGGCGGGTCGGTACGAGCAGTACTTC. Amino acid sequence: CASSPVAGAGRYEQYF.

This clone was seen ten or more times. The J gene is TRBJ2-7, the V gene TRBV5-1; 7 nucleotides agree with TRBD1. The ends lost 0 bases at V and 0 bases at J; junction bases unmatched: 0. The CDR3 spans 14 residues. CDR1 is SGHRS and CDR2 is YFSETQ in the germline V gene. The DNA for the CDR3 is TGCGCCAGCAGCTTGGGGGACAGCTCCTACGAGCAGTACTTC. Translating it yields CASSLGDSSYEQYF. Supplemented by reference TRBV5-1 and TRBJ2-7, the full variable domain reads KAGVTQTPRYLIKTRGQQVTLSCSPISGHRSVSWYQQTPGQGLQFLFEYFSETQRNKGNFPGRFSGRQFSNSRSEMNVSTLELGDSALYLCASSLGDSSYEQYFGPGTRLTVT.

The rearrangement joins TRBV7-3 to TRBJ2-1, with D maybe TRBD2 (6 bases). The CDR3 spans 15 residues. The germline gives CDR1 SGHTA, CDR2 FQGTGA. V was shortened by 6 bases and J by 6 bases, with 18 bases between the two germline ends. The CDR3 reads CASSLAGSARNEQFF. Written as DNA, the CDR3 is TGTGCCAGCAGTCTCGCGGGGAGTGCGCGCAATGAGCAGTTCTTC.

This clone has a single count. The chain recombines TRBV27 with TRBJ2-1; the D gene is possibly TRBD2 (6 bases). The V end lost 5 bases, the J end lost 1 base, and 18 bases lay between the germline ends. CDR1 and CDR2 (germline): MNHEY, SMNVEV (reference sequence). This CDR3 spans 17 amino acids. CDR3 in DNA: TGTGCCAGCAGTCCCAATACACCGGAGGGATCCTACAATGAGCAGTTCTTC. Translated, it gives CASSPNTPEGSYNEQFF.

CDR3 DNA sequence: TGTGCCAGCAGTTACTCGCTGTCTAGCGGGAGTAAGATAGCGAACACCGGGGAGCTGTTTTTT. This sequence encodes CASSYSLSSGSKIANTGELFF. The V call is TRBV6-2 or TRBV6-3, the J call TRBJ2-2; 10 bases map to TRBD2. Germline CDR1 and CDR2: MNHEY and SVGEGT. The CDR3 has 21 residues. V dropped 0 bases and J dropped 0; count of bases not matched to a gene: 13.

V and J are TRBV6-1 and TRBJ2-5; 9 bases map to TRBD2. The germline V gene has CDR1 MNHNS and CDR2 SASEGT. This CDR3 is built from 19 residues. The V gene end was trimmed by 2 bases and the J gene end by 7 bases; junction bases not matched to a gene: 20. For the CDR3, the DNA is TGTGCCAGCAGTGAATACGTTGTAAGCTCGGCGGGAGGGCATGGGACCCAGTACTTC. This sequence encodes CASSEYVVSSAGGHGTQYF.

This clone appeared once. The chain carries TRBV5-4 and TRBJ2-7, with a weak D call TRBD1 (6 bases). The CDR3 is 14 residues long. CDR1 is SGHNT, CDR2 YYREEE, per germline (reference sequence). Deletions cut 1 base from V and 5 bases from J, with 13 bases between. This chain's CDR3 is CASSLSGDTHEQYF. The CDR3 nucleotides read TGTGCCAGCAGCTTGTCAGGGGACACCCACGAGCAGTACTTC.

The CDR3 DNA follows: TGTGCCAGCAGCTTTGGGGGGGCGACCTACGAGCAGTACTTC. It yields the protein CASSFGGATYEQYF. V and J are TRBV5-6 and TRBJ2-7, with a tentative D call TRBD2 (7 bases). From germline, CDR1 is SGHDT and CDR2 YYEEEE. The CDR3 has 14 amino acids. Trimming pared 2 bases from V and 2 bases from J, leaving 11 bases between.

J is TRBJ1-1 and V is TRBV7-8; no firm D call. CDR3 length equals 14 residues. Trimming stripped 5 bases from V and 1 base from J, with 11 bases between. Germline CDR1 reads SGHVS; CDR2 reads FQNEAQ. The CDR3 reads CASSPGWQNTEAFF. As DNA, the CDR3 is TGTGCCAGCAGCCCGGGTTGGCAGAACACTGAAGCTTTCTTT. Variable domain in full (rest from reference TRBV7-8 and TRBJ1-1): GAGVSQSPRYKVAKRGQDVALRCDPISGHVSLFWYQQALGQGPEFLTYFQNEAQLDKSGLPSDRFFAERPEGSVSTLKIQRTQQEDSAVYLCASSPGWQNTEAFFGQGTRLTVV.

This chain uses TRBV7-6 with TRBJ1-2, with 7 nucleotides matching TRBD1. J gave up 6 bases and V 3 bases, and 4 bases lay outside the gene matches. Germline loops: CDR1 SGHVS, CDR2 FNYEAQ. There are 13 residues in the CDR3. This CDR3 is CASSFQQGNGYTF. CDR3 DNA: TGTGCCAGCAGCTTCCAACAGGGGAATGGCTACACCTTC.